This passage covers 27 T cell receptor beta chains from one sample sequenced in a study of T-cell reconstitution after alpha-beta-depleted transplantation in children. Unique molecular identifiers were built into the TCRbeta library. TCRdb reanalysed the PCR reads using MiXCR and keeps one entry per CDR3 protein. The sample contains hundreds of thousands of distinct CDR3 sequences, over 10% of which appear only once. The sample here was PBMCs, mostly from graft donor cells, taken 360 days after TCRalphabeta/CD19-depleted stem cell transplant. These receptor sequences come from a male patient under 18 who had a stem cell transplant for acute myeloid leukemia, so the T cells may come from the graft donor.

The gene calls are TRBV5-1 and TRBJ2-1; 9 bases line up with TRBD2. The length of the CDR3 is 14 residues. V gave up 4 bases and J gave up 8 bases; unmatched junction bases: 7. Germline lookup yields CDR1 SGHRS and CDR2 YFSETQ. The CDR3 here is CASSGAGGGDEQFF. The DNA of the CDR3 is TGCGCCAGCAGCGGAGCGGGAGGAGGGGATGAGCAGTTCTTC.

This clonotype has only a few counts. The chain joins TRBV5-1 to TRBJ2-2; the D gene is possibly TRBD1 (5 bases). The CDR3 runs to 14 residues. With 4 bases removed from V and 4 bases from J, the gap between germline ends came to 11 bases. Germline lookup yields CDR1 SGHRS and CDR2 YFSETQ. DNA of the CDR3: TGCGCCAGCAGCCCGCAGGGAATCACCGGGGAGCTGTTTTTT. It encodes CASSPQGITGELFF.

The rearrangement links TRBV5-1 to TRBJ1-2; no definite D call. From germline, CDR1 is SGHRS and CDR2 YFSETQ. The CDR3 length is 13 residues. V lost 4 bases to trimming and J lost 14 bases, with 21 bases between them. The CDR3, as DNA: TGCGCCAGCAGCATAAAGGCCACCGGAATTTCGACCTTC. It specifies CASSIKATGISTF. The variable domain in full, completed from reference TRBV5-1 and TRBJ1-2, reads KAGVTQTPRYLIKTRGQQVTLSCSPISGHRSVSWYQQTPGQGLQFLFEYFSETQRNKGNFPGRFSGRQFSNSRSEMNVSTLELGDSALYLCASSIKATGISTFGSGTRLTVV.

The chain couples TRBV12-3 or TRBV12-4 to TRBJ2-1; possibly TRBD1 or TRBD2 for D (5 bases each). This CDR3 is built from 15 residues. Trimming removed 5 bases at V and 2 bases at J, with 13 bases between. For the CDR3, the DNA is TGTGCCAGCAGTCCGGGACCCTTCACCTACAATGAGCAGTTCTTC. It encodes CASSPGPFTYNEQFF.

In its sample, this clonotype was seen many times. The chain recombines TRBV3-1 with TRBJ2-7; 11 bases align to TRBD2. Looked up from germline, CDR1 is LGHDT and CDR2 is YNNKEL (reference sequence). The CDR3 has 17 amino acids. V dropped 4 bases and J dropped 1; count of bases not matched to a gene: 9. The CDR3: CASSRGTSGIGSYEQYF. The CDR3, as DNA: TGTGCCAGCAGCCGTGGGACTAGCGGTATCGGGTCCTACGAGCAGTACTTC.

The V gene is TRBV14, the J gene TRBJ1-1, with D perhaps matching TRBD1 (6 bases). Germline loops: CDR1 SGHDN, CDR2 FVKESK. The CDR3 runs to 14 residues. Deletions cut 0 bases from V and 5 bases from J, with 10 bases between. The CDR3 DNA reads TGTGCCAGCAGCCAAGATTGGCAGGGGACTGAAGCTTTCTTT. Residues: CASSQDWQGTEAFF.

This clonotype was counted many times. The gene calls are TRBV5-5 and TRBJ1-5; D not resolved. This CDR3 has 14 residues. The V gene lost 4 bases and the J gene lost 0 bases, with 8 bases spanning the gap. CDR1 is SGHKS and CDR2 is YYEKEE in the germline V gene (reference sequence). CDR3: CASSASSSNQPQHF. The CDR3, as DNA: TGTGCCAGCAGCGCTTCTTCTAGCAATCAGCCCCAGCATTTT.

The J gene is TRBJ1-1, the V gene TRBV2; D is perhaps TRBD1 (6 bases). Deletions cut 3 bases from V and 4 bases from J, with 12 bases between. The CDR3 has 14 amino acids. Germline CDR1 is SNHLY and CDR2 is FYNNEI. The CDR3 nucleotides are TGTGCCAGCAGTGATGCAACAGGGAGCACTGAAGCTTTCTTT. This gives the protein CASSDATGSTEAFF.

The chain is built from TRBV6-2 or TRBV6-3 and TRBJ2-5, with 9 bases identical to TRBD2. CDR3 length: 16 amino acids. V lost 4 bases and J lost 2; bases outside the gene matches: 8. Germline V gene lookup returns CDR1 MNHEY and CDR2 SVGEGT. CDR3 in DNA: TGTGCCAGCAGTTGGAGACTAGCGGCCTTTCAAGAGACCCAGTACTTC. Translating it yields CASSWRLAAFQETQYF.

The chain recombines TRBV27 with TRBJ1-1, with D unresolved. The CDR3 is 13 residues long. CDR1 MNHEY and CDR2 SMNVEV come from the germline V gene (reference sequence). V shed 2 bases and J shed 3 bases, with 7 bases lying between them. CDR3 DNA sequence: TGTGCCAGCAGTTTAAGGTTGGACACTGAAGCTTTCTTT. Encoded protein: CASSLRLDTEAFF.

This clonotype was observed a handful of times. The V and J genes are TRBV11-2 and TRBJ2-3, with TRBD2 as a possible D gene (5 bases). CDR1 and CDR2 from the germline V gene are SGHAT and FQNNGV. CDR3 length equals 18 residues. The ends were cut back, 1 base at V and 0 bases at J, with 17 bases in the middle. DNA for the CDR3: TGTGCCAGCAGCTTAGTTTTAGCGTATAGTGGTAGCACAGATACGCAGTATTTT. It specifies CASSLVLAYSGSTDTQYF. Variable domain in full (rest from reference TRBV11-2 and TRBJ2-3): EAGVAQSPRYKIIEKRQSVAFWCNPISGHATLYWYQQILGQGPKLLIQFQNNGVVDDSQLPKDRFSAERLKGVDSTLKIQPAKLEDSAVYLCASSLVLAYSGSTDTQYFGPGTRLTVL.

This clonotype showed up many times. The rearrangement links TRBV4-3 to TRBJ2-7; no definite D call. CDR1 and CDR2 from the germline V gene are LGHNA and YSLEER. The CDR3 is 15 amino acids. With 0 bases removed from V and 3 bases from J, the gap between germline ends came to 12 bases. CDR3 loop: CASSQEEELGYEQYF. The DNA of the CDR3 is TGCGCCAGCAGCCAAGAGGAAGAGCTGGGCTACGAGCAGTACTTC.

This clonotype was picked up a small number of times. The V call is TRBV11-1, the J call TRBJ2-7, with 10 bases matching TRBD2. V was pared by 5 bases and J by 6 bases, with 25 bases of the junction left unmatched. The CDR3 is 20 amino acids. Looked up from germline, CDR1 is SGHAT and CDR2 is FQDESV (reference sequence). The CDR3 nucleotides are TGTGCCAGCAGCAACCTCTGGGCCTCTAGCGGGAGTTCTGGGCCCGGCGAGCAGTACTTC. This gives the protein CASSNLWASSGSSGPGEQYF.

In this sample, this clonotype turned up many times. CDR3 in DNA: TGTGCCAGCAGTCCCGCCCGCACAGATACGCAGTATTTT. Translation gives CASSPARTDTQYF. The chain employs TRBV7-2 and TRBJ2-3, with D unclear. Per germline, CDR1 SGHTA and CDR2 FQGNSA. Deletions cut 6 bases from V and 1 base from J, with 8 bases between. The CDR3 spans 13 residues.

This clonotype was counted many times. This chain connects TRBV29-1 to TRBJ2-4; 8 positions match TRBD1. V trimming: 6 bases; J trimming: 1 base; junction bases outside the gene matches: 5. There are 14 residues in the CDR3. Germline V CDR1 and CDR2: SQVTM, ANQGSEA. CDR3 amino acids: CSVEDRVAKNIQYF. As DNA, the CDR3 is TGCAGCGTCGAGGACAGGGTCGCCAAAAACATTCAGTACTTC.

The V and J genes are TRBV7-4 and TRBJ2-2, with D hard to call. Germline CDR1 SGHVT, CDR2 SQSDAQ. The CDR3 contains 17 residues. The V end was cut by 6 bases, the J end by 1 base, with 18 bases between. Here the CDR3 reads CASRAQSTIGNTGELFF. DNA for the CDR3: TGTGCCAGCAGGGCGCAGAGCACTATCGGGAACACCGGGGAGCTGTTTTTT.

The chain recombines TRBV5-1 with TRBJ2-3, with D possibly TRBD2 on 5 matching bases. V lost 0 bases and J 0 bases, leaving 11 bases between the germline ends. Germline CDR1 reads SGHRS; CDR2 reads YFSETQ. This CDR3 region has 16 residues. CDR3 sequence (DNA): TGCGCCAGCAGCTTGGCCTCGCGGGCTAGCACAGATACGCAGTATTTT. As protein: CASSLASRASTDTQYF.

This clonotype was counted a few times. The chain joins TRBV6-5 to TRBJ1-2; weak D call: TRBD1 (5 bases). Per germline, CDR1 MNHEY and CDR2 SVGAGI. V gave up 0 bases and J gave up 3 bases, with 14 bases separating them. The CDR3 spans 16 residues. CDR3 loop: CASSYSMVIGDYGYTF. The CDR3, as DNA: TGTGCCAGCAGTTACTCGATGGTTATAGGGGACTATGGCTACACCTTC.

This clonotype was counted a few times. The V and J genes are TRBV28 and TRBJ1-4; weak D call: TRBD1 (5 bases). The CDR3 spans 16 residues. Germline V CDR1 and CDR2: MDHEN, SYDVKM. Trimming left V 10 bases short and J 7 bases short, with 25 bases between. The CDR3 here is CATKTVLDSQIEKLFF. CDR3 sequence (DNA): TGTGCCACCAAAACAGTTCTCGACAGCCAAATTGAAAAACTGTTTTTT. The variable domain in full, completed from reference TRBV28 and TRBJ1-4, reads DVKVTQSSRYLVKRTGEKVFLECVQDMDHENMFWYRQDPGLGLRLIYFSYDVKMKEKGDIPEGYSVSREKKERFSLILESASTNQTSMYLCATKTVLDSQIEKLFFGSGTQLSVL.

This rearrangement joins TRBV2 to TRBJ2-1; 11 bases align to TRBD2. There are 15 residues in the CDR3. Per the germline V gene, CDR1 is SNHLY and CDR2 is FYNNEI. Germline trimming cut 6 bases from V and 5 bases from J; bases unmatched to any gene: 6. The CDR3 region is CASSRLAGTNNEQFF. CDR3 bases: TGTGCCAGCAGCAGACTAGCGGGAACTAACAATGAGCAGTTCTTC. The entire variable domain, with the rest obtained from reference TRBV2 and TRBJ2-1, is as follows: EPEVTQTPSHQVTQMGQEVILRCVPISNHLYFYWYRQILGQKVEFLVSFYNNEISEKSEIFDDQFSVERPDGSNFTLKIRSTKLEDSAMYFCASSRLAGTNNEQFFGPGTRLTVL.

This chain uses TRBV6-2 or TRBV6-3 with TRBJ2-7, with 8 bases identical to TRBD2. The J segment lost 2 bases and the V segment lost 2 bases, leaving 14 bases of the junction unmatched. Looked up from germline, CDR1 is MNHEY and CDR2 is SVGEGT. The CDR3 contains 18 residues. The CDR3 coding sequence is TGTGCCAGCAGTTACCGCCTTATTACTAGCGGATGGGCCTACGAGCAGTACTTC. It yields the protein CASSYRLITSGWAYEQYF.

The rearrangement links TRBV7-2 to TRBJ2-5; 8 positions match TRBD2. The CDR3 runs 16 residues. CDR1 SGHTA and CDR2 FQGNSA come from the germline V gene. The V gene end was trimmed by 0 bases and the J gene end by 4 bases; junction bases not matched to a gene: 7. The CDR3 nucleotides read TGTGCCAGCAGCTTAGCGCCGGGAGGGCCTTCAGAGACCCAGTACTTC. Amino acids: CASSLAPGGPSETQYF.

The chain recombines TRBV28 with TRBJ2-7, with 8 bases lining up with TRBD1. Germline V gives CDR1 MDHEN, CDR2 SYDVKM. Trimming at V came to 8 bases and at J to 4 bases, leaving 10 bases not matched to a gene. The CDR3 is made up of 14 amino acids. CDR3 nucleotides: TGTGCCAGCTTGGGACAGGCGAATTCTTACGAGCAGTACTTC. Amino acid sequence: CASLGQANSYEQYF.

This clonotype was detected many times. The chain couples TRBV28 to TRBJ1-5; D gene ambiguous. Per the germline V gene, CDR1 is MDHEN and CDR2 is SYDVKM. Trimming cost V 6 bases and J 2 bases, with 17 bases left between them. The CDR3 runs 16 residues. CDR3 bases: TGTGCCAGCAGACTGGTTCTGAGGGCGGGCAATCAGCCCCAGCATTTT. Protein sequence: CASRLVLRAGNQPQHF.

This clonotype was observed a handful of times. The DNA for the CDR3 is TGCGCCAGCAGTGAATACAGGGGCACTGAAGCTTTCTTT. Translated: CASSEYRGTEAFF. V usage is TRBV10-2 and J usage is TRBJ1-1; 7 bases fit TRBD1. CDR3 length equals 13 residues. Germline V lookup: CDR1 WSHSY, CDR2 SAAADI. V lost 3 bases and J lost 4; bases outside the gene matches: 2.

This chain links TRBV6-5 with TRBJ2-4; 7 bases line up with TRBD2. The germline V gene encodes CDR1 MNHEY and CDR2 SVGAGI. With V trimmed by 2 bases and J by 1 base, 11 bases remained unmatched. The CDR3 consists of 18 residues. The CDR3 DNA follows: TGTGCCAGCAGTTACAAGCGGGAAAGTATTGGGGCCAAAAACATTCAGTACTTC. Its protein is CASSYKRESIGAKNIQYF.

This clonotype appeared many times. The gene calls are TRBV5-1 and TRBJ2-7, with 11 bases that match TRBD2. Germline-derived CDR1 and CDR2 are SGHRS and YFSETQ. This CDR3 is built from 16 residues. V lost 3 bases to trimming and J lost 1 base; unmatched junction nucleotides: 6. The CDR3 DNA reads as TGCGCCAGCAGCTCCAGACTAGCGGGACCTTCCTACGAGCAGTACTTC. This encodes CASSSRLAGPSYEQYF.